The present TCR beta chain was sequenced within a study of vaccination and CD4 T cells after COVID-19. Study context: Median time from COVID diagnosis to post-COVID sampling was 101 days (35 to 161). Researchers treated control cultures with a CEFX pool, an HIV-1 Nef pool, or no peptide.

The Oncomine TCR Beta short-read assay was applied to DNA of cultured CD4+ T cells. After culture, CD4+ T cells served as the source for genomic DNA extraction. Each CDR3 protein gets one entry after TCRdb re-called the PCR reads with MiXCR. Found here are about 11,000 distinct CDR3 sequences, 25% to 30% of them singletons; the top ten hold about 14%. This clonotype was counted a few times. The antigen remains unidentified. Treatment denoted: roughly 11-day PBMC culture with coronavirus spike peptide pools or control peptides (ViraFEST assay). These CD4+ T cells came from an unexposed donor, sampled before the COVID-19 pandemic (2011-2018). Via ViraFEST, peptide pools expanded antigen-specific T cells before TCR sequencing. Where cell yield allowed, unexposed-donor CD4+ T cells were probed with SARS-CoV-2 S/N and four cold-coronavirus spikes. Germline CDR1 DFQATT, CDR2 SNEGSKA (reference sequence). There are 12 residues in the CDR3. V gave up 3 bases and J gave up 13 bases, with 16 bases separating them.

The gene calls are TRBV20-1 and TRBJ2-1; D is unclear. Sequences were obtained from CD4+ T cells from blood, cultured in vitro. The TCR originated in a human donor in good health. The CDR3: CSARGWWQAQFF. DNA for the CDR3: TGCAGTGCTAGGGGGTGGTGGCAGGCCCAGTTCTTC.